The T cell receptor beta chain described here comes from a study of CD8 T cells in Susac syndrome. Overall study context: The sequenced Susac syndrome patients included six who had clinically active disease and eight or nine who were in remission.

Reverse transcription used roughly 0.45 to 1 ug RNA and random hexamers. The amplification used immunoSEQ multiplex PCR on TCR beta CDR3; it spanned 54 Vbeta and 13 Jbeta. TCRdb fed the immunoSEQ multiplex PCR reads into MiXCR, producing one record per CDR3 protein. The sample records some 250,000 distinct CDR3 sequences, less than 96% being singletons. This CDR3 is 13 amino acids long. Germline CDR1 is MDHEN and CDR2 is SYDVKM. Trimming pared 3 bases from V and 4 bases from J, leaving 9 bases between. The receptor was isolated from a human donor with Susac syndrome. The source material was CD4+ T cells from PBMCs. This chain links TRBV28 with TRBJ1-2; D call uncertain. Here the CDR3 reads CASSFRLTYGYTF. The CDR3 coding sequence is TGTGCCAGCAGTTTCAGGCTTACCTATGGCTACACCTTC.